Here is one TCR beta chain with its context. Its antigen is still unknown. These data originate in a study of T cells after yellow fever vaccination. Overall study results and limits: Re-detected after boosting: most primary clones, 96% of CD4 and roughly 88% of CD8.

Germline V CDR1 and CDR2: SGHNT, YYREEE (reference sequence). CDR3 length: 15 amino acids. Trimming took 5 bases from V and 1 from J, leaving 10 bases between them. TCRdb analysed the 5' RACE reads with MiXCR anew, one entry per CDR3 protein. Found here are 200,000 to 300,000 distinct CDR3 sequences, less than 7.5% of them singletons; the top ten hold about 1%. This chain links TRBV5-4 with TRBJ2-6; weak D call: TRBD1 (5 bases). The receptor's source is a man aged 25 to 45 who received the YFV17D yellow fever vaccine. Here the sequenced sample was CD4+ T cells sorted from PBMCs, taken on the day of the yellow fever booster vaccination. CDR3 sequence (DNA): TGTGCCAGCAGTGAAGGACAATCTGGGGCCAACGTCCTGACTTTC. Protein: CASSEGQSGANVLTF.